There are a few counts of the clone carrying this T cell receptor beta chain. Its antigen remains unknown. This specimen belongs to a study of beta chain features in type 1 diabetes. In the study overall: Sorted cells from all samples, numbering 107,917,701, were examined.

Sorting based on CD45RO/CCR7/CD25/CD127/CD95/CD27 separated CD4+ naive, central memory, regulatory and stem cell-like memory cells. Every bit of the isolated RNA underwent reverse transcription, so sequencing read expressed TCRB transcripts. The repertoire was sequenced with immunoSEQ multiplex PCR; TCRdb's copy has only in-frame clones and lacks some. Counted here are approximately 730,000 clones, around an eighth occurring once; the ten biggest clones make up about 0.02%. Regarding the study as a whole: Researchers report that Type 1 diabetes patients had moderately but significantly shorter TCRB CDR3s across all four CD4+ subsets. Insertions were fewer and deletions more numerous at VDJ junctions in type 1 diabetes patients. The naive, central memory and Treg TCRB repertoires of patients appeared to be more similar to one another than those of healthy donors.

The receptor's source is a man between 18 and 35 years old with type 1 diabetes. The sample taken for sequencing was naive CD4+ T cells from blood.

This CDR3 is CAWDPLGGTNEKLFF. Written as DNA, the CDR3 is TGTGCCTGGGACCCCCTTGGGGGGACTAATGAAAAACTGTTTTTT. V and J are TRBV30 and TRBJ1-4, with D perhaps TRBD1 (5 bases). Germline CDR1 and CDR2: GTSNPN and SVGIG (reference sequence). V shed 5 bases and J shed 2 bases, with 15 bases lying between them. CDR3 length: 15 residues.